These T cell receptor beta chains were read from a single sample in a study of cytomegalovirus exposure and HLA in healthy donors. Repertoires were generated with immunoSEQ multiplex PCR, while TCRdb's copy carries only in-frame clones and drops some. The data hold approximately 160,000 clones, with 80% observed a single time. The sample consisted of PBMCs. These receptors were taken from a man aged 25 to 40 in good health and CMV-seropositive. CDR3s include the opening cysteine and the closing phenylalanine or tryptophan. Fields, in order: CDR3 protein, CDR3 DNA, clone size, D gene, V gene, J gene. The D gene is left open where the match is weak. Part of the rows lack a size; the others show once, few, many or a class for expanded clones.

CDR3aa: CASSPGTSGPDTQYF
CDR3nt: TGCGCCAGCAGCCCCGGGACTAGCGGGCCGGATACGCAGTATTTT
abundance: once
d_gene: TRBD2
v_gene: TRBV5-1
j_gene: TRBJ2-3

CDR3aa: CASSLPLPGGPYEQYF
CDR3nt: TGTGCCAGCAGCTTGCCCCTGCCGGGGGGCCCCTACGAGCAGTACTTC
abundance: -
d_gene: -
v_gene: TRBV5-6
j_gene: TRBJ2-7

CDR3aa: CASSQTTSGANEQFF
CDR3nt: TGTGCCAGCAGCCAGACGACTAGCGGGGCAAATGAGCAGTTCTTC
abundance: -
d_gene: TRBD2
v_gene: TRBV4-2
j_gene: TRBJ2-1

CDR3aa: CASSRNRVYEQYF
CDR3nt: TGTGCCAGCTCGCGGAACAGGGTATACGAGCAGTACTTC
abundance: -
d_gene: -
v_gene: TRBV7-2
j_gene: TRBJ2-7

CDR3aa: CASSQDYSDTQYF
CDR3nt: TGCGCCAGCAGCCAAGATTACTCAGATACGCAGTATTTT
abundance: many
d_gene: -
v_gene: TRBV4-3
j_gene: TRBJ2-3

CDR3aa: CASSLAVGRSNTGELFF
CDR3nt: TGCGCCAGCAGCTTGGCTGTGGGCAGATCGAACACCGGGGAGCTGTTTTTT
abundance: -
d_gene: -
v_gene: TRBV5-1
j_gene: TRBJ2-2

CDR3aa: CASRQSQETQYF
CDR3nt: TGCGCCAGCAGACAGAGCCAAGAGACCCAGTACTTC
abundance: -
d_gene: -
v_gene: TRBV5-1
j_gene: TRBJ2-5

CDR3aa: CSGTDRVKETQYF
CDR3nt: TGCAGCGGGACCGACAGGGTGAAAGAGACCCAGTACTTC
abundance: -
d_gene: TRBD1
v_gene: TRBV29-1
j_gene: TRBJ2-5

CDR3aa: CASSAIRTAMNTEAFF
CDR3nt: TGTGCCAGCAGCGCGATTAGGACAGCGATGAACACTGAAGCTTTCTTT
abundance: -
d_gene: -
v_gene: TRBV2
j_gene: TRBJ1-1

CDR3aa: CASSLGGQGRSPLHF
CDR3nt: TGCGCCAGCAGCTTGGGTGGGCAGGGGCGTTCACCCCTCCACTTT
abundance: -
d_gene: -
v_gene: TRBV5-1
j_gene: TRBJ1-6

CDR3aa: CSVVRQVNTEAFF
CDR3nt: TGCAGCGTTGTGAGACAGGTGAACACTGAAGCTTTCTTT
abundance: -
d_gene: -
v_gene: TRBV29-1
j_gene: TRBJ1-1

CDR3aa: CASSQGQGTEAFF
CDR3nt: TGTGCCAGCAGCCAAGGACAGGGCACTGAAGCTTTCTTT
abundance: -
d_gene: TRBD1
v_gene: TRBV4-2
j_gene: TRBJ1-1

CDR3aa: CASSPMGRGIDTQYF
CDR3nt: TGTGCCAGCAGCCCGATGGGTCGGGGGATAGATACGCAGTATTTT
abundance: -
d_gene: -
v_gene: TRBV7-8
j_gene: TRBJ2-3

CDR3aa: CASSYNTQSHEQYF
CDR3nt: TGTGCCAGCAGTTACAATACACAATCCCACGAGCAGTACTTC
abundance: -
d_gene: -
v_gene: TRBV6-5
j_gene: TRBJ2-7

CDR3aa: CASSHSLFLNEQFF
CDR3nt: TGTGCCAGCAGCCACAGTCTCTTCCTCAATGAGCAGTTCTTC
abundance: -
d_gene: -
v_gene: TRBV4-2
j_gene: TRBJ2-1

CDR3aa: CASSSQGVVGPEAFF
CDR3nt: TGTGCCAGCAGCTCCCAAGGGGTGGTAGGCCCTGAAGCTTTCTTT
abundance: once
d_gene: -
v_gene: TRBV5-4
j_gene: TRBJ1-1